This entry concerns a single T cell receptor beta chain. This clonotype appeared a few times. Its antigen remains unidentified. At one boundary the junction diverges from the germline segment, which might be a read error. Library method: 5' RACE. Reads for this sample came from an Illumina HiSeq 2500. A second about 6 to 11 cycle PCR used a sample-barcoded 5' primer and a J-beta primer mix. A template-switch 5' adaptor carrying 12 random nucleotides introduced a unique molecular identifier onto each TCR beta cDNA molecule. Each sample yielded at least 2.5 million CDR3-containing paired-end reads. All of the RNA was converted into first-strand cDNA using the Mint cDNA synthesis kit, with a TRBC-specific oligonucleotide serving as the primer. Following uracil-DNA glycosylase treatment, all cDNA underwent a first 18-cycle PCR with the universal primers M1SS and BC2_uni_R. Regarding the original processing steps: For normalization, 1 million high-quality reads were randomly selected from each sample, with every read carrying a distinct molecular identifier. Reads with shared molecular identifiers were discarded instead of being binned into consensus sequences. MiTCR, set to a Q25 quality threshold and the strictest error-elimination algorithm, was used for CDR3 identification, clonotype clustering and error correction. A nonparametric unseen species model with Euler transformation was used to estimate lower-bound total TCR beta diversity. Using fastp at Q25 and MiXCR, TCRdb reprocessed the public reads and kept productive beta chains. Each record represents a unique CDR3 protein, reported with the most common genes and DNA among its rows. The V and J calls here are based on TCRdb, not the publication. The table for this sample lists about 1.5 million distinct CDR3 sequences; less than 45% of them were counted only once. Less than 5% of the sample is held by the ten biggest clonotypes.

The data were obtained in a study of blood T cells in healthy people across ages (dated by TCRdb to 2013 to 2016). At the level of the whole study: In model experiments, template switching captured about one uniquely barcoded TCR beta cDNA molecule for every two T cells. Using the same blood draw, the study looked at two additional independent replicas of 1 million unique cDNA reads for two donors, one aged 18 to 30 and the other aged 80 or older. Four age groups were formed from the donors: young (average 16 years), middle-aged (approximately 42), aged (over 55) and long-lived (82). To track age-related changes in TCR beta repertoire diversity, the study relied on deep sequencing normalized with unique cDNA molecular identifiers. To avoid experimental bias, donors of different ages were distributed randomly across sequencing lanes. Paper-wide results and their limitations: Since profiling was done on bulk unsorted PBMCs, naive and antigen-experienced compartments could not be conclusively compared. Observed TCR beta diversity per million T cells fell roughly linearly with age, and a significant reduction was already apparent by age roughly 40. Estimates of total diversity from one million sequenced T cells were regarded as lower bounds and underestimates. A strong correlation was found between observed TCR beta diversity and the percentage of naive T cells measured by flow cytometry. Because the CMV infection status of the donors was unknown, age-related changes in expanded clonotypes may potentially have been confounded. Compared with the aged group, the long-lived group had more naive CD4+ T cells, fewer expanded clones and increased TCR diversity, a pattern suggesting age selection.

From the cysteine up to the phenylalanine, the CDR3 has a length of 11 residues. This entry keeps only the CDR3 DNA: 33 bases, framed from base 1. According to the germline V gene (reference sequence), CDR1 reads DFQATT and CDR2 reads SNEGSKA. The approximately 41 donors, aged roughly 6 to 100 years, were systemically healthy Caucasian individuals from Russia. Approximately 9.7 milliliters of peripheral blood were drawn from each donor into EDTA-treated Vacutainer tubes. PBMCs were isolated by Ficoll-Paque density-gradient centrifugation, with at least 7 million obtained per sample. Trizol reagent was used to extract total RNA from the PBMCs, yielding at least 5.5 micrograms per sample. For every donor, flow cytometry on a PBMC aliquot measured the percentage of naive CD45RAhigh/CD27high T cells.

The chain uses TRBV20-1 and TRBJ2-3; no confident D gene assignment can be made. The sequenced sample was blood. The origin of this receptor is a woman between 18 and 30 years old in good health. This receptor carries the CDR3 CGFRDSDTQYF. The nucleotide sequence reads as follows: TGTGGGTTCCGAGATTCAGATACGCAGTATTTT.